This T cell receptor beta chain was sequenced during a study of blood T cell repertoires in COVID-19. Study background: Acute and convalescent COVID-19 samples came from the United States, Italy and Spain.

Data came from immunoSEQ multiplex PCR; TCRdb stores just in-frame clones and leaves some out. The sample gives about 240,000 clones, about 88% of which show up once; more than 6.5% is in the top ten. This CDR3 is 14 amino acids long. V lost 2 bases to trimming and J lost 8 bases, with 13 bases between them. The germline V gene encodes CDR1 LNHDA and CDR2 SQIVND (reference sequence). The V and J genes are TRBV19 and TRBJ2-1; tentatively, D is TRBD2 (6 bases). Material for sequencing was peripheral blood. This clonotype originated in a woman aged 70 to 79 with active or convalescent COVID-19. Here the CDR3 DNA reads TGTGCCAGTAGTATATGGACGGGGGAGGATGAGCAGTTCTTC. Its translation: CASSIWTGEDEQFF.